This TCR beta chain originates from a study of blood T cell repertoires in COVID-19. Study as a whole: Sources were T cells, B-cell-depleted T cells, or PBMCs; the material itself was cDNA or gDNA.

Using immunoSEQ multiplex PCR, the repertoire was profiled, and TCRdb retains in-frame clones only, with some absent. This sample has roughly 230,000 clones; around 83% occur once, and the top ten carry roughly 7.4%. Per germline, CDR1 ENHRY and CDR2 SYGVKD. The CDR3 spans 12 residues. V shed 5 bases, J shed 4 bases, and the junction held 1 base outside the gene matches. The genes are TRBV10-3 and TRBJ2-7; 8 bases align to TRBD1. Source material: peripheral blood. This clonotype was sampled from a woman aged 50 to 60 with acute or convalescent COVID-19. The CDR3 region has the DNA TGTGCCATCAGTACAGGGGGTTACGAGCAGTACTTC. This sequence encodes CAISTGGYEQYF.